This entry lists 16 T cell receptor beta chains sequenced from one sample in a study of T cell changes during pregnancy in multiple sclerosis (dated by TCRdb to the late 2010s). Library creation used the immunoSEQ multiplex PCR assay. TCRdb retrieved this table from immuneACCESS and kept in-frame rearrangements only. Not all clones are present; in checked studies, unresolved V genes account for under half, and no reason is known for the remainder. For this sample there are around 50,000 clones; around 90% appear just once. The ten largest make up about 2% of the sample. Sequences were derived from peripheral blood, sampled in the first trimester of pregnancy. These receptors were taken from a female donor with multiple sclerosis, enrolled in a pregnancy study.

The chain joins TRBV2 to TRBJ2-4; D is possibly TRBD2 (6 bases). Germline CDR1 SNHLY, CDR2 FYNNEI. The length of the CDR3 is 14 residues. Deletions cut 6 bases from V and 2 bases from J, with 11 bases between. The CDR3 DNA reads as TGTGCCAGCAGAGCCGGGACTTCCAAAAACATTCAGTACTTC. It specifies CASRAGTSKNIQYF.

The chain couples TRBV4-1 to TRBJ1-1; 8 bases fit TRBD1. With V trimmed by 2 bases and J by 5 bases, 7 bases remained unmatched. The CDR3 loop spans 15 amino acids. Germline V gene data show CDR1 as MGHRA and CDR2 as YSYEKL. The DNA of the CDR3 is TGCGCCAGCAGCCAAATTGACAGGGGTTGGACTGAAGCTTTCTTT. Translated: CASSQIDRGWTEAFF.

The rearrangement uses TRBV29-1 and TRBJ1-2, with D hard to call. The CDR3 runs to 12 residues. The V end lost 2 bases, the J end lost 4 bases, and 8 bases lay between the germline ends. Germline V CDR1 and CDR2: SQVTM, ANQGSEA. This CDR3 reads CSVENSLYGYTF. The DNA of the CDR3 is TGCAGCGTTGAAAACAGCCTCTATGGCTACACCTTC. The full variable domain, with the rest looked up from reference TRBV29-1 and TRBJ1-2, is SAVISQKPSRDICQRGTSLTIQCQVDSQVTMMFWYRQQPGQSLTLIATANQGSEATYESGFVIDKFPISRPNLTFSTLTVSNMSPEDSSIYLCSVENSLYGYTFGSGTRLTVV.

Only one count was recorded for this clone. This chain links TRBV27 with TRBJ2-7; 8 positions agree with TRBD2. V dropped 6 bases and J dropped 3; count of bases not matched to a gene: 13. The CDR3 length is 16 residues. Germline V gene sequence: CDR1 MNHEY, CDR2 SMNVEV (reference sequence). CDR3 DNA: TGTGCCAGCAGCTACGGGTCGGGGGGGCGACACTACGAGCAGTACTTC. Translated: CASSYGSGGRHYEQYF.

CDR3 loop: CASSPSGGADTQYF. As DNA, the CDR3 is TGTGCCAGCAGCCCTAGCGGGGGTGCAGATACGCAGTATTTT. This sequence joins TRBV5-4 and TRBJ2-3, with 10 nucleotides matching TRBD2. CDR1 SGHNT and CDR2 YYREEE come from the germline V gene (reference sequence). The CDR3 consists of 14 residues. The V and J ends lost 4 bases and 4 bases, in that order; junction bases with no gene match: 3.

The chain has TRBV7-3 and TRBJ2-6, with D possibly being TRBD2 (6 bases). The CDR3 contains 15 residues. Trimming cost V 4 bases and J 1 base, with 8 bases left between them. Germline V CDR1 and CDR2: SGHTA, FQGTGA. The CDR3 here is CASSSGGSGANVLTF. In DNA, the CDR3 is TGTGCCAGCAGCTCTGGGGGGTCTGGGGCCAACGTCCTGACTTTC.

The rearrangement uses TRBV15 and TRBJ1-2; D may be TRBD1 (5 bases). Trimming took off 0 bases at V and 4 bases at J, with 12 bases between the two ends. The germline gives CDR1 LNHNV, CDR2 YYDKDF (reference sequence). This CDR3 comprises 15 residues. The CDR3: CATSRDASGRYGYTF. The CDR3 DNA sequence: TGTGCCACCAGCAGAGATGCGTCAGGGCGCTATGGCTACACCTTC.

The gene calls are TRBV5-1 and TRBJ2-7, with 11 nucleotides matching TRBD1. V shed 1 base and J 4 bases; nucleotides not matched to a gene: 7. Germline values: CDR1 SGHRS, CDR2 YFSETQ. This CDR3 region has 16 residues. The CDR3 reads CASSLTVGQGVYEQYF. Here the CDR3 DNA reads TGCGCCAGCAGCTTGACCGTGGGACAGGGGGTATACGAGCAGTACTTC.

The CDR3 loop is CASSAGLWSSLQDPETQYF. The CDR3 DNA reads TGTGCCAGCAGTGCCGGACTTTGGAGCTCTCTCCAGGACCCAGAGACCCAGTACTTC. V gene TRBV2 combines with J gene TRBJ2-5; tentatively, D is TRBD2 (5 bases). The CDR3 loop spans 19 amino acids. V was cut by 4 bases and J by 4 bases, with 28 bases left in between. Germline CDR1 and CDR2: SNHLY and FYNNEI.

CDR3 amino acids: CASSLGVASDQPQHF. The DNA for the CDR3 is TGCGCCAGCAGCCTCGGCGTGGCGAGCGATCAGCCCCAGCATTTT. The chain recombines TRBV4-3 with TRBJ1-5; D gene unclear. Looked up from germline, CDR1 is LGHNA and CDR2 is YSLEER. V lost 4 bases to trimming and J lost 5 bases, with 15 bases between them. This CDR3 has 15 amino acids.

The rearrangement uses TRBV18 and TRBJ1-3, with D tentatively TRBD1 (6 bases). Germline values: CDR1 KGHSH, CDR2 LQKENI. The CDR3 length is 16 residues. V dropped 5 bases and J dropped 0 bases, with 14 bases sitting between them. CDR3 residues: CASSTRSGASGNTIYF. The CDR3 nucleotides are TGTGCCAGCTCAACGCGATCAGGGGCCTCTGGAAACACCATATATTTT.

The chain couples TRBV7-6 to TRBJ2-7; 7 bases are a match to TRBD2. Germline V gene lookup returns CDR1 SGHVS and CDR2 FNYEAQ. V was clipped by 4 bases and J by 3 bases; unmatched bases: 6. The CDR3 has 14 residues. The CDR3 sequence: CASSWGGGIYEQYF. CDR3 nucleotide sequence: TGTGCCAGCAGCTGGGGGGGAGGGATCTACGAGCAGTACTTC. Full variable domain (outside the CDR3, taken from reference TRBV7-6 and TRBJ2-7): GAGVSQSPRYKVTKRGQDVALRCDPISGHVSLYWYRQALGQGPEFLTYFNYEAQQDKSGLPNDRFSAERPEGSISTLTIQRTEQRDSAMYRCASSWGGGIYEQYFGPGTRLTVT.

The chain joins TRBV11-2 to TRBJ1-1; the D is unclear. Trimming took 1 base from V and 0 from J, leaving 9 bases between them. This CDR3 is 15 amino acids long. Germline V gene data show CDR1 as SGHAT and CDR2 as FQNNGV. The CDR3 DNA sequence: TGTGCCAGCAGCTTAGTGGCAGTTTTGAACACTGAAGCTTTCTTT. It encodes CASSLVAVLNTEAFF.

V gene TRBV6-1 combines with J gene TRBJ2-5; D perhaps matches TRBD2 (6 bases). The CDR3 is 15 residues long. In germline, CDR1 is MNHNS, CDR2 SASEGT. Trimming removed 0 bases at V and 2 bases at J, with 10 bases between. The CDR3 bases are TGTGCCAGCAGTGAAGCGCTCCGGGGGCAAGAGACCCAGTACTTC. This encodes CASSEALRGQETQYF.

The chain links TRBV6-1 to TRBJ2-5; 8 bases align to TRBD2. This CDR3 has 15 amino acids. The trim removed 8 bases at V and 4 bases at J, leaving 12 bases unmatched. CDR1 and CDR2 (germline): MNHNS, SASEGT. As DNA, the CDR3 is TGTGCCAGCGGGCGGGGGACGGGGGGGCCAGAGACCCAGTACTTC. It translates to CASGRGTGGPETQYF.

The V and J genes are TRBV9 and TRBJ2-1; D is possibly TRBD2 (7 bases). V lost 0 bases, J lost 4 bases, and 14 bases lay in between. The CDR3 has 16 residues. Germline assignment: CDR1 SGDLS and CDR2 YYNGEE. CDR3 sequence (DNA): TGTGCCAGCAGCGTAGGGCGGGGGCCCAGATACAATGAGCAGTTCTTC. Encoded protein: CASSVGRGPRYNEQFF.